The present entry profiles one T cell receptor beta chain with its context. The antigen remains undetermined. A single record per CDR3 protein comes from TCRdb applying MiXCR to the reads. This table has about 740,000 distinct CDR3 sequences, roughly 36% appearing once. The data stem from a study of T cell repertoires in cytomegalovirus infection. Study results and caveats: Pooled public TCR beta family frequency picked out CMV carriers with the relevant HLA.

The V and J ends lost 8 bases and 1 base respectively, with 17 bases between them. There are 15 residues in the CDR3. Germline CDR1 MNHEY, CDR2 SMNVEV (reference sequence). This sequence was found in a human donor in good health (CMV status not recorded). Some clones in this sample may be carry-over from other donors' samples. What was sequenced was PBMCs. The V and J genes are TRBV27 and TRBJ1-2; the D is unclear. The CDR3 spells CASGSGRVLNYGYTF. The CDR3 DNA is TGTGCCAGCGGCTCTGGACGGGTCCTTAACTATGGCTACACCTTC.